The T cell receptor beta chain under discussion was sequenced for a study of OX40 agonist ivuxolimab in advanced cancers. Blood got drawn at baseline, again on cycle 4 day 1, and then on cycle 7 day 1. Profiled with immunoSEQ multiplex PCR; TCRdb holds only in-frame clones, not every one. The table has approximately 61,000 clones, 70% to 90% seen once; the top ten hold just under 0.35%. The CDR3 is 16 residues long. Germline CDR1 reads SGHTA; CDR2 reads FQGNSA. Between the trimmed V and J ends, which lost 5 bases and 3 bases, there was a span of 20 bases. The chain employs TRBV7-2 and TRBJ2-7, with D possibly TRBD1 on 5 matching bases. Sequenced material: CD4+ or CD8+ T cells sorted from blood, taken in a trial of the OX40 agonist ivuxolimab. The receptor was derived from an adult with an advanced solid tumor such as melanoma, head and neck, liver or kidney cancer. The CDR3, as DNA: TGTGCCAGCAGCCCCCACTCCCCCAGGGCCGGCTACGAGCAGTACTTC. Its translation is CASSPHSPRAGYEQYF.